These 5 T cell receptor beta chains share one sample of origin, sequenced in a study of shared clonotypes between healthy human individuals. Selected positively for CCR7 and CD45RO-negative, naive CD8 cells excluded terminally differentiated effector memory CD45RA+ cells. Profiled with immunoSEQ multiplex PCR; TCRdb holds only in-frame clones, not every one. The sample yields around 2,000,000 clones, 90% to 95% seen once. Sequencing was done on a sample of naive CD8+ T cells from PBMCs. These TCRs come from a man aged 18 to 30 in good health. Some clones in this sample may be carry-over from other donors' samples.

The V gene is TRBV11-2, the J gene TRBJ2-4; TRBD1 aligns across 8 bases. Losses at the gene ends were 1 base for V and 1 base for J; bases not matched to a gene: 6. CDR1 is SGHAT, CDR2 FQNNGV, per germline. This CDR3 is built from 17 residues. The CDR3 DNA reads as TGTGCCAGCAGCTTAGTGACAGGGGTGGTCGCCAAAAACATTCAGTACTTC. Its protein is CASSLVTGVVAKNIQYF.

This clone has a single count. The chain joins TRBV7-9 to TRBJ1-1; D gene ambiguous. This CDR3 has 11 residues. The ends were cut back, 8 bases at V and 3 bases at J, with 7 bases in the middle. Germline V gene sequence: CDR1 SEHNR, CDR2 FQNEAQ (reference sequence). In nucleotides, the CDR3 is TGTGCCAGCTTTTGGGACACTGAAGCTTTCTTT. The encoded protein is CASFWDTEAFF.

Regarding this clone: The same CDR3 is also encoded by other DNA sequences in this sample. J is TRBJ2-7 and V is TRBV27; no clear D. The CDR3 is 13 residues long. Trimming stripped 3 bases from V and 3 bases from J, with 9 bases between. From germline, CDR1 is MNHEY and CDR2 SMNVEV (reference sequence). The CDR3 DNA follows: TGTGCCAGCAGTTTTGGCAAGAACTACGAGCAGTACTTC. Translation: CASSFGKNYEQYF.

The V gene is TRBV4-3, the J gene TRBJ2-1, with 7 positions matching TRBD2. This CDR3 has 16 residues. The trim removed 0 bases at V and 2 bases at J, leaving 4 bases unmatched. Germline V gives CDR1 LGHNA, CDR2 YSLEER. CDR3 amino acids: CASSQESRGTYNEQFF. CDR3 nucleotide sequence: TGCGCCAGCAGCCAAGAATCGCGGGGGACCTACAATGAGCAGTTCTTC.

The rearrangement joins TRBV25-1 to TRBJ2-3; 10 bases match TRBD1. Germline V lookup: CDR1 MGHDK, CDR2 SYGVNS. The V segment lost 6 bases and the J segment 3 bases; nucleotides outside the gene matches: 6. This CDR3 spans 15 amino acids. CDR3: CASSRQGAGTDTQYF. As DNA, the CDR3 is TGTGCCAGCAGCAGACAGGGGGCAGGTACAGATACGCAGTATTTT.